These 29 T cell receptor beta chains share one sample of origin, sequenced in a study of siplizumab effects on memory and regulatory T cells. Only in-frame clones appear in the TCRdb table, and some are missing; sequencing was by immunoSEQ multiplex PCR. The table lists approximately 110,000 clones, approximately 94% of them singletons. The sequenced sample was CD4+ T cells sorted from blood. Receptors were obtained from a human donor in good health.

This chain links TRBV7-9 with TRBJ1-1, with unresolved D. This CDR3 comprises 13 residues. CDR1 SEHNR and CDR2 FQNEAQ come from the germline V gene (reference sequence). Trimming cost V 3 bases and J 2 bases, with 7 bases left between them. The CDR3 sequence is CASSFGINTEAFF. The DNA of the CDR3 is TGTGCCAGCAGCTTCGGGATAAACACTGAAGCTTTCTTT. Looking up the rest from reference TRBV7-9 and TRBJ1-1 gives the full variable domain: DTGVSQNPRHKITKRGQNVTFRCDPISEHNRLYWYRQTLGQGPEFLTYFQNEAQLEKSRLLSDRFSAERPKGSFSTLEIQRTEQGDSAMYLCASSFGINTEAFFGQGTRLTVV.

This chain connects TRBV14 to TRBJ1-1; D uncertain. CDR3 length: 13 residues. Germline V CDR1 and CDR2: SGHDN, FVKESK. Trimming cost V 0 bases and J 0 bases, with 2 bases left between them. The CDR3 reads CASSQDLNTEAFF. The CDR3 DNA follows: TGTGCCAGCAGCCAAGATCTGAACACTGAAGCTTTCTTT. Together with reference TRBV14 and TRBJ1-1, the CDR3 gives the full variable domain: EAGVTQFPSHSVIEKGQTVTLRCDPISGHDNLYWYRRVMGKEIKFLLHFVKESKQDESGMPNNRFLAERTGGTYSTLKVQPAELEDSGVYFCASSQDLNTEAFFGQGTRLTVV.

The chain joins TRBV5-4 to TRBJ1-1; D may be TRBD1 (6 bases). The CDR3 loop spans 15 amino acids. Germline CDR1 is SGHNT and CDR2 is YYREEE (reference sequence). With 3 bases removed from V and 5 bases from J, the gap between germline ends came to 17 bases. The CDR3 region has the DNA TGTGCCAGCAGCTCAGCCGCACAGGGCAGGACTGAAGCTTTCTTT. Translating it yields CASSSAAQGRTEAFF.

V usage is TRBV30 and J usage is TRBJ1-5, with D perhaps matching TRBD1 (5 bases). The CDR3 contains 13 residues. Germline CDR1 and CDR2: GTSNPN and SVGIG (reference sequence). V lost 5 bases to trimming and J lost 5 bases, with 13 bases between them. In DNA, the CDR3 is TGTGCCTGGTCTCACAGGCCCGATCAGCCCCAGCATTTT. This gives the protein CAWSHRPDQPQHF.

J is TRBJ2-2 and V is TRBV10-1; 8 positions agree with TRBD1. V gave up 4 bases and J gave up 1 base; unmatched junction bases: 2. Per the germline V gene, CDR1 is WNHNN and CDR2 is SYGVQD (reference sequence). The CDR3 length is 15 residues. The CDR3 DNA is TGCGCCAGCAGTGTAGGGACAGGGAACACCGGGGAGCTGTTTTTT. Amino acid sequence: CASSVGTGNTGELFF.

V usage is TRBV5-4 and J usage is TRBJ2-5, with D hard to call. The CDR3 consists of 15 residues. CDR1 is SGHNT, CDR2 YYREEE, per germline (reference sequence). Trimming took off 6 bases at V and 1 base at J, with 16 bases between the two ends. The CDR3 region has the DNA TGTGCCAGCACCTGGGGTATCGGCAGCCAAGAGACCCAGTACTTC. This sequence encodes CASTWGIGSQETQYF.

This chain joins TRBV5-1 and TRBJ2-1; tentatively, D is TRBD1 or TRBD2 (5 bases each). The CDR3 runs to 15 residues. CDR1 is SGHRS and CDR2 is YFSETQ in the germline V gene. V lost 3 bases to trimming and J lost 8 bases, with 18 bases between them. The CDR3 reads CASSSQGYRTDEQFF. The CDR3 DNA reads TGCGCCAGCAGCTCCCAGGGCTACAGGACTGATGAGCAGTTCTTC.

The genes are TRBV27 and TRBJ2-2, with D possibly TRBD1 on 6 matching bases. CDR1 MNHEY and CDR2 SMNVEV come from the germline V gene (reference sequence). V gave up 6 bases and J gave up 2 bases, with 13 bases separating them. The CDR3 is 15 amino acids. This chain's CDR3 is CASSTRGFNTGELFF. Here the CDR3 DNA reads TGTGCCAGCAGCACCAGGGGTTTTAACACCGGGGAGCTGTTTTTT.

The count of this clone is one. The rearrangement links TRBV6-1 to TRBJ1-5, with TRBD1 matching 9 bases. V lost 6 bases to trimming and J lost 4 bases; unmatched junction nucleotides: 4. CDR1 is MNHNS, CDR2 SASEGT, per germline. This CDR3 spans 14 amino acids. CDR3 DNA sequence: TGTGCCAGCAGAGGGACAGGGCTGAATCAGCCCCAGCATTTT. Protein: CASRGTGLNQPQHF.

V is TRBV6-1 and J is TRBJ1-4; tentative D call: TRBD1 (5 bases). The V gene lost 6 bases and the J gene lost 4 bases, with 15 bases spanning the gap. Germline V CDR1 and CDR2: MNHNS, SASEGT. The CDR3 covers 15 residues. CDR3 region: CASRAMTAVNEKLFF. As DNA, the CDR3 is TGTGCCAGCAGGGCGATGACAGCCGTTAATGAAAAACTGTTTTTT.

J is TRBJ1-2 and V is TRBV19, with D possibly being TRBD1 (6 bases). Between the trimmed V and J ends, which lost 4 bases and 2 bases, there was a span of 14 bases. The CDR3 runs 15 residues. From germline, CDR1 is LNHDA and CDR2 SQIVND (reference sequence). The CDR3 DNA follows: TGTGCCAGTAGTACGTACCCTGGACAGAACTATGGCTACACCTTC. This codes for CASSTYPGQNYGYTF.

The chain uses TRBV18 and TRBJ1-3; perhaps TRBD1 as D (5 bases). The length of the CDR3 is 15 residues. CDR1 KGHSH and CDR2 LQKENI come from the germline V gene. V lost 3 bases, J lost 0 bases, and 9 bases lay in between. CDR3 nucleotides: TGTGCCAGCTCACCGGGGCCGAGCTCTGGAAACACCATATATTTT. This translates into CASSPGPSSGNTIYF.

The chain couples TRBV5-5 to TRBJ1-5, with D perhaps matching TRBD1 (6 bases). The CDR3 consists of 15 residues. V lost 2 bases and J 4 bases, leaving 13 bases between the germline ends. Germline CDR1 is SGHKS and CDR2 is YYEKEE (reference sequence). The CDR3 DNA reads TGTGCCAGCAGCTTCGGGACACAGATTAATCAGCCCCAGCATTTT. It yields the protein CASSFGTQINQPQHF.

This clone occurred a few times. This rearrangement joins TRBV2 to TRBJ2-5, with TRBD1 matching over 8 bases. Germline trimming cut 3 bases from V and 5 bases from J; bases unmatched to any gene: 8. Germline-derived CDR1 and CDR2 are SNHLY and FYNNEI. This CDR3 is built from 15 residues. The CDR3 region has the DNA TGTGCCAGCAGTGACCAGGGGGCTTTGTCGGAGACCCAGTACTTC. Amino acid sequence: CASSDQGALSETQYF.

The sample holds one count of this clone. The chain carries TRBV5-4 and TRBJ2-5; 10 nucleotides match TRBD1. This CDR3 contains 16 residues. Germline-derived CDR1 and CDR2 are SGHNT and YYREEE (reference sequence). The V and J ends lost 6 bases and 5 bases, in that order; junction bases with no gene match: 13. The CDR3 spells CASKTKPGTGVETQYF. As DNA, the CDR3 is TGTGCCAGCAAAACGAAGCCCGGGACAGGGGTTGAGACCCAGTACTTC.

The chain recombines TRBV9 with TRBJ2-5; 8 bases agree with TRBD2. This CDR3 spans 17 amino acids. After removal of 0 bases from V and 2 bases from J, the junction contained 9 bases not matched to a gene. Germline-derived CDR1 and CDR2 are SGDLS and YYNGEE. CDR3 bases: TGTGCCAGCAGCGTAGCTGTTGCGGGGGGAGTACAAGAGACCCAGTACTTC. Its protein is CASSVAVAGGVQETQYF.

V gene TRBV11-3 combines with J gene TRBJ2-2; no clear D gene. CDR3 length: 14 amino acids. V was clipped by 4 bases and J by 6 bases, with 12 bases between them. Per germline, CDR1 SGHNT and CDR2 YENEEA. CDR3 amino acids: CASSSGPFAGELFF. The CDR3 bases are TGTGCCAGCAGCTCCGGGCCCTTCGCCGGGGAGCTGTTTTTT. Full variable domain (outside the CDR3, taken from reference TRBV11-3 and TRBJ2-2): EAGVVQSPRYKIIEKKQPVAFWCNPISGHNTLYWYLQNLGQGPELLIRYENEEAVDDSQLPKDRFSAERLKGVDSTLKIQPAELGDSAVYLCASSSGPFAGELFFGEGSRLTVL.

The chain recombines TRBV7-3 with TRBJ2-7; 9 bases are a match to TRBD2. Germline V gene data show CDR1 as SGHTA and CDR2 as FQGTGA. The CDR3 spans 15 residues. Unmatched junction bases numbered 7, after V lost 0 bases and J lost 7 bases. The CDR3 region has the DNA TGTGCCAGCAGCTTAACAGGGACTAGCTCTGATGAGCAGTACTTC. It encodes CASSLTGTSSDEQYF.

This clone was detected once. The chain is built from TRBV9 and TRBJ1-1, with 7 bases aligning to TRBD1. The CDR3 has 12 residues. J was trimmed by 8 bases and V by 2 bases; bases with no gene match: 3. Per the germline V gene, CDR1 is SGDLS and CDR2 is YYNGEE. CDR3 sequence reads: CASSVGGGEAFF. CDR3 DNA: TGTGCCAGCAGCGTTGGAGGGGGCGAAGCTTTCTTT.

The V and J genes are TRBV19 and TRBJ1-2; 7 nucleotides line up with TRBD1. This CDR3 has 16 residues. The J segment lost 0 bases and the V segment lost 6 bases, leaving 10 bases of the junction unmatched. Per the germline V gene, CDR1 is LNHDA and CDR2 is SQIVND (reference sequence). In DNA form, the CDR3 reads TGTGCCAGTAGCCCCTGGACAGGAGCTACTAACTATGGCTACACCTTC. It yields the protein CASSPWTGATNYGYTF.

The chain couples TRBV6-5 to TRBJ2-7; a weak D match, TRBD2 (6 bases). Trimming removed 8 bases from V and 0 bases from J, with 8 bases in between. This CDR3 has 12 amino acids. Per germline, CDR1 MNHEY and CDR2 SVGAGI. This chain's CDR3 is CASAGSSYEQYF. In nucleotides, the CDR3 is TGTGCCAGCGCGGGGAGCTCCTACGAGCAGTACTTC.

The chain joins TRBV4-1 to TRBJ2-7, with 8 nucleotides matching TRBD1. This CDR3 has 18 residues. V gave up 3 bases and J gave up 0 bases; unmatched junction bases: 13. Germline V gene lookup returns CDR1 MGHRA and CDR2 YSYEKL. Here the CDR3 DNA reads TGCGCCAGCAGCCAGTTCTTAGCCCGGGACAGGAGCTCCTACGAGCAGTACTTC. This encodes CASSQFLARDRSSYEQYF.

V gene TRBV5-6 combines with J gene TRBJ2-1, with D perhaps assigned TRBD1 or TRBD2 (5 bases each). V lost 4 bases, J lost 5 bases, and 16 bases lay in between. The CDR3 has 15 residues. Germline CDR1 is SGHDT and CDR2 is YYEEEE. Written as DNA, the CDR3 is TGTGCCAGCAGCCTGGAGGCTTGGGGCGACAATGAGCAGTTCTTC. It specifies CASSLEAWGDNEQFF. The full variable domain, completed using reference TRBV5-6 and TRBJ2-1, is DAGVTQSPTHLIKTRGQQVTLRCSPKSGHDTVSWYQQALGQGPQFIFQYYEEEERQRGNFPDRFSGHQFPNYSSELNVNALLLGDSALYLCASSLEAWGDNEQFFGPGTRLTVL.

The CDR3 protein is CASSYYGQTYNEQFF. CDR3 coding DNA: TGTGCCAGCAGTTATTACGGACAGACCTACAATGAGCAGTTCTTC. The chain is built from TRBV6-6 and TRBJ2-1; D might be TRBD1 (6 bases). This CDR3 is 15 amino acids long. The ends were cut back, 3 bases at V and 2 bases at J, with 11 bases in the middle. CDR1 is MNHNY and CDR2 is SVGAGI in the germline V gene (reference sequence).

This chain links TRBV10-3 with TRBJ1-1, with 7 bases fitting TRBD1. After removal of 9 bases from V and 5 bases from J, the junction contained 3 bases not matched to a gene. The CDR3 runs to 11 residues. Germline values: CDR1 ENHRY, CDR2 SYGVKD. CDR3 in amino acids: CAISTGTEAFF. The CDR3 bases are TGTGCCATATCGACAGGGACTGAAGCTTTCTTT.

This chain joins TRBV6-6 and TRBJ2-7; no firm D call. The CDR3 totals 14 residues. CDR1 is MNHNY and CDR2 is SVGAGI in the germline V gene (reference sequence). V lost 0 bases to trimming and J lost 3 bases, with 9 bases between them. CDR3 nucleotide sequence: TGTGCCAGCAGTTACTCGATGTCTGGCTACGAGCAGTACTTC. Translating it yields CASSYSMSGYEQYF.

CDR3 protein: CASRTRSQETQYF. CDR3 sequence (DNA): TGTGCCAGCAGGACGAGGTCCCAAGAGACCCAGTACTTC. The rearrangement links TRBV11-3 to TRBJ2-5; D uncertain. Germline V CDR1 and CDR2: SGHNT, YENEEA. The CDR3 is 13 amino acids. V was cut by 6 bases and J by 1 base, with 9 bases left in between.

This chain uses TRBV5-6 with TRBJ1-1; possible D gene TRBD1, 6 bases. Germline V gene sequence: CDR1 SGHDT, CDR2 YYEEEE. The CDR3 has 13 amino acids. Trimming pared 1 base from V and 7 bases from J, leaving 11 bases between. In nucleotides, the CDR3 is TGTGCCAGCAGCTTGTCAGGCAGGGGTGAAGCTTTCTTT. It yields the protein CASSLSGRGEAFF. The full variable domain, completed using reference TRBV5-6 and TRBJ1-1, is DAGVTQSPTHLIKTRGQQVTLRCSPKSGHDTVSWYQQALGQGPQFIFQYYEEEERQRGNFPDRFSGHQFPNYSSELNVNALLLGDSALYLCASSLSGRGEAFFGQGTRLTVV.

The chain is built from TRBV9 and TRBJ1-3; D might be TRBD1 (5 bases). This CDR3 has 14 amino acids. Trimming stripped 0 bases from V and 4 bases from J, with 8 bases between. Germline CDR1 reads SGDLS; CDR2 reads YYNGEE. In nucleotides, the CDR3 is TGTGCCAGCAGCGTAGGCAGGGCCGGAAACACCATATATTTT. Protein product: CASSVGRAGNTIYF. Looking up the rest from reference TRBV9 and TRBJ1-3 gives the full variable domain: DSGVTQTPKHLITATGQRVTLRCSPRSGDLSVYWYQQSLDQGLQFLIQYYNGEERAKGNILERFSAQQFPDLHSELNLSSLELGDSALYFCASSVGRAGNTIYFGEGSWLTVV.